These 11 T cell receptor beta chains share one sample of origin, sequenced in a study of OX40 agonist ivuxolimab in advanced cancers. Produced via immunoSEQ multiplex PCR; TCRdb's table is partial and in-frame only. The table shows about 77,000 clones, with around 85% occurring only once. The sample in question was CD4+ or CD8+ T cells sorted from blood, obtained in a trial of the OX40 agonist ivuxolimab. The origin of the receptors is an adult with an advanced solid tumor such as melanoma, head and neck, liver or kidney cancer.

This rearrangement joins TRBV5-1 to TRBJ2-3; 13 bases are a match to TRBD2. This CDR3 is built from 16 residues. The germline CDR1 and CDR2 sequences are SGHRS and YFSETQ. J gave up 0 bases and V 2 bases, and 0 bases lay outside the gene matches. The CDR3 spells CASSLLAGGSTDTQYF. The CDR3 DNA is TGCGCCAGCAGCTTACTAGCGGGAGGGAGCACAGATACGCAGTATTTT. Together with reference TRBV5-1 and TRBJ2-3, the CDR3 gives the full variable domain: KAGVTQTPRYLIKTRGQQVTLSCSPISGHRSVSWYQQTPGQGLQFLFEYFSETQRNKGNFPGRFSGRQFSNSRSEMNVSTLELGDSALYLCASSLLAGGSTDTQYFGPGTRLTVL.

This chain joins TRBV5-4 and TRBJ2-2, with TRBD1 matching over 9 bases. The CDR3 has 15 amino acids. Germline assignment: CDR1 SGHNT and CDR2 YYREEE (reference sequence). With V trimmed by 4 bases and J by 6 bases, 7 bases remained unmatched. CDR3 DNA sequence: TGTGCCAGCAGCCCACAGGGGGCAGAGGCCGGGGAGCTGTTTTTT. Translating gives CASSPQGAEAGELFF.

This rearrangement joins TRBV11-2 to TRBJ2-2; either TRBD1 or TRBD2 may supply D (5 bases each). The CDR3 totals 17 residues. The germline V and J ends were trimmed by 0 bases and 0 bases, with 11 bases remaining between them. Per germline, CDR1 SGHAT and CDR2 FQNNGV. The CDR3 region has the DNA TGTGCCAGCAGCTTAGAGTTCGGGACCGCGAACACCGGGGAGCTGTTTTTT. Its protein is CASSLEFGTANTGELFF.

This clone was observed once. The chain combines TRBV18 with TRBJ1-6; D unresolved. The CDR3 covers 15 residues. V dropped 3 bases and J dropped 0 bases, with 6 bases sitting between them. Germline lookup yields CDR1 KGHSH and CDR2 LQKENI. The CDR3 here is CASSPDPSYNSPLHF. The DNA for the CDR3 is TGTGCCAGCTCACCCGACCCCTCCTATAATTCACCCCTCCACTTT.

The J gene is TRBJ2-3, the V gene TRBV10-3; 8 nucleotides align to TRBD2. Per germline, CDR1 ENHRY and CDR2 SYGVKD. This CDR3 is 14 amino acids long. Trimming at V came to 6 bases and at J to 5 bases, leaving 7 bases not matched to a gene. The CDR3 DNA reads as TGTGCCATCAGGGGGGGACTAGTTGGAGATACGCAGTATTTT. This sequence encodes CAIRGGLVGDTQYF.

This sequence joins TRBV2 and TRBJ1-6; no firm D call. V was pared by 6 bases and J by 0 bases, with 9 bases between. This CDR3 region has 15 residues. From germline, CDR1 is SNHLY and CDR2 FYNNEI. The CDR3 region is CASRDGSSYNSPLHF. The DNA of the CDR3 is TGTGCCAGCAGGGACGGGAGCTCCTATAATTCACCCCTCCACTTT.

The V and J genes are TRBV4-3 and TRBJ2-5, with a tentative D call TRBD2 (7 bases). Germline-derived CDR1 and CDR2 are LGHNA and YSLEER. The CDR3 has 15 amino acids. The ends were cut back, 1 base at V and 5 bases at J, with 14 bases in the middle. The CDR3 sequence: CASSQGRGGVETQYF. DNA of the CDR3: TGCGCCAGCAGCCAAGGGAGGGGGGGCGTTGAGACCCAGTACTTC.

The chain couples TRBV10-3 to TRBJ2-7; TRBD2 is a possible D gene (6 bases). The CDR3 extends over 14 amino acids. Germline values: CDR1 ENHRY, CDR2 SYGVKD. V lost 8 bases and J lost 4, with 18 bases in between. CDR3: CAIQSTGLLYEQYF. CDR3 in DNA: TGTGCCATCCAGTCCACGGGACTCCTATACGAGCAGTACTTC.

The chain uses TRBV19 and TRBJ1-5, with D maybe TRBD1 (6 bases). Germline loops: CDR1 LNHDA, CDR2 SQIVND (reference sequence). CDR3 size: 15 residues. V lost 1 base and J lost 1, with 8 bases in between. Written as DNA, the CDR3 is TGTGCCAGTAGTATAGGAACAGGGAGCAATCAGCCCCAGCATTTT. Translated: CASSIGTGSNQPQHF.

The chain links TRBV27 to TRBJ2-5; D is undetermined. The CDR3 runs to 12 residues. V was cut by 6 bases and J by 5 bases, with 10 bases left in between. CDR1 and CDR2 (germline): MNHEY, SMNVEV (reference sequence). The chain's CDR3 is CASSSGRETQYF. The CDR3 coding sequence is TGTGCCAGCAGCTCGGGTAGGGAGACCCAGTACTTC.

There are a few counts of this clone. This sequence joins TRBV11-2 and TRBJ2-2, with 11 positions matching TRBD2. The CDR3 sequence is 19 residues long. V lost 5 bases and J lost 3; bases outside the gene matches: 14. The germline gives CDR1 SGHAT, CDR2 FQNNGV. CDR3 in amino acids: CASSQSIFSGRAYTGELFF. In DNA form, the CDR3 reads TGTGCCAGCAGCCAATCCATTTTTAGCGGGAGGGCCTACACCGGGGAGCTGTTTTTT.